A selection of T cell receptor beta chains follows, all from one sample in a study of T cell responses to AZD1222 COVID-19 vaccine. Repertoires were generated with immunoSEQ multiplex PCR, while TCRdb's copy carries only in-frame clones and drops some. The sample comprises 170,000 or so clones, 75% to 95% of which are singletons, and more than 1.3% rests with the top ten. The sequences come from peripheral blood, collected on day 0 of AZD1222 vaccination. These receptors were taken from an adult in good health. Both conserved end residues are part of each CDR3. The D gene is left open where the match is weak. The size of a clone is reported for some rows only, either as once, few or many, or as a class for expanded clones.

cdr3_nt: TGTGCCAGCAGCCAAGTTCGAGATACGCAGTATTTT; cdr3_aa: CASSQVRDTQYF; v_call: TRBV3-1/TRBV3-2; d_call: .; clone_size: .; j_call: TRBJ2-3
cdr3_nt: TGTGCCAGCAGGACCACGGGACACTCCAATTCACCCCTCCACTTT; cdr3_aa: CASRTTGHSNSPLHF; v_call: TRBV6-5; d_call: .; clone_size: .; j_call: TRBJ1-6
cdr3_nt: TGTGCCAGCAGCTTCCTACAGGGGGCTTATCAGCCCCAGCATTTT; cdr3_aa: CASSFLQGAYQPQHF; v_call: TRBV7-2; d_call: TRBD1; clone_size: .; j_call: TRBJ1-5
cdr3_nt: TGTGCCAGCAGCTCCCTCTGGGGTGGGAACACTGAAGCTTTCTTT; cdr3_aa: CASSSLWGGNTEAFF; v_call: TRBV7-2; d_call: .; clone_size: .; j_call: TRBJ1-1
cdr3_nt: TGCGCCAGCAGCACCACCACCGGGACCGCGACCTACGAGCAGTACTTC; cdr3_aa: CASSTTTGTATYEQYF; v_call: TRBV5-1; d_call: .; clone_size: .; j_call: TRBJ2-7
cdr3_nt: TGTGCCAGCAGCTTCGGACAGGGGACGCAGTTCTTC; cdr3_aa: CASSFGQGTQFF; v_call: TRBV7-3; d_call: TRBD1; clone_size: .; j_call: TRBJ2-1
cdr3_nt: TGTGCCAGCAGCCATAACTATGGCTACACCTTC; cdr3_aa: CASSHNYGYTF; v_call: TRBV4-2; d_call: .; clone_size: .; j_call: TRBJ1-2
cdr3_nt: TGTGCCAGCAGTCTCACGCGGGGGTTCACTGAAGCTTTCTTT; cdr3_aa: CASSLTRGFTEAFF; v_call: TRBV6-2/TRBV6-3; d_call: .; clone_size: .; j_call: TRBJ1-1
cdr3_nt: TGTGCCAGCAGTGATGAGCCAGATACGCAGTATTTT; cdr3_aa: CASSDEPDTQYF; v_call: TRBV6-1; d_call: .; clone_size: .; j_call: TRBJ2-3
cdr3_nt: TGTGCCAGCAGCCAAAGGAGGGTGCCCCTCGGAGAGCAGTTCTTC; cdr3_aa: CASSQRRVPLGEQFF; v_call: TRBV3-1/TRBV3-2; d_call: .; clone_size: .; j_call: TRBJ2-1
cdr3_nt: TGTGCCAGCAGTGACGAAGCGGGGGGGCCAACAGATACGCAGTATTTT; cdr3_aa: CASSDEAGGPTDTQYF; v_call: TRBV6-4; d_call: TRBD2; clone_size: .; j_call: TRBJ2-3
cdr3_nt: TGTGCCAGCAGGATAGCGTTCCAAGAGACCCAGTACTTC; cdr3_aa: CASRIAFQETQYF; v_call: TRBV28; d_call: .; clone_size: .; j_call: TRBJ2-5
cdr3_nt: TGTGCCAGCAGCCCCCCGGCCAGCAACTATGGCTACACCTTC; cdr3_aa: CASSPPASNYGYTF; v_call: TRBV7-9; d_call: .; clone_size: .; j_call: TRBJ1-2
cdr3_nt: TGTGCCAGCAGTTTATGGCAAGATAGCAATCAGCCCCAGCATTTT; cdr3_aa: CASSLWQDSNQPQHF; v_call: TRBV28; d_call: .; clone_size: .; j_call: TRBJ1-5
cdr3_nt: TGTGCCAGCAGCTGGGGGGGACATACCGGCACAGATACGCAGTATTTT; cdr3_aa: CASSWGGHTGTDTQYF; v_call: TRBV7-2; d_call: .; clone_size: few; j_call: TRBJ2-3
cdr3_nt: TGTGCCAGCAGAACAGGGGCAAGTGAAGCTTTCTTT; cdr3_aa: CASRTGASEAFF; v_call: TRBV6-5; d_call: TRBD1; clone_size: once; j_call: TRBJ1-1
cdr3_nt: TGCGCCAGCAGCCAACCTGACAGGGGTTCTTCACCCCTCCACTTT; cdr3_aa: CASSQPDRGSSPLHF; v_call: TRBV4-1; d_call: TRBD1; clone_size: .; j_call: TRBJ1-6
cdr3_nt: TGTGCCTGGAGTCCCACCGGGACAGGGTACCAGCCCCAGCATTTT; cdr3_aa: CAWSPTGTGYQPQHF; v_call: TRBV30; d_call: TRBD1; clone_size: once; j_call: TRBJ1-5
cdr3_nt: TGTGCCAGTAGCCCCGGGACAGAGGTAGTCGAGCAGTACTTC; cdr3_aa: CASSPGTEVVEQYF; v_call: TRBV19; d_call: TRBD1; clone_size: .; j_call: TRBJ2-7
cdr3_nt: TGCGCCAGCAGCTTGGAGGACTCCACAGATACGCAGTATTTT; cdr3_aa: CASSLEDSTDTQYF; v_call: TRBV5-1; d_call: .; clone_size: .; j_call: TRBJ2-3
cdr3_nt: TGTGCCAGCAGTGTAGCCCAGTACGAGCAGTACTTC; cdr3_aa: CASSVAQYEQYF; v_call: TRBV2; d_call: .; clone_size: few; j_call: TRBJ2-7
cdr3_nt: TGTGCCAGCAGCTTATCCCGAGGGGGTTTGACTGAAGCTTTCTTT; cdr3_aa: CASSLSRGGLTEAFF; v_call: TRBV11-3; d_call: .; clone_size: once; j_call: TRBJ1-1
cdr3_nt: TGTGCCAGCTCACCAAATCTCGGGAGCAATCAGCCCCAGCATTTT; cdr3_aa: CASSPNLGSNQPQHF; v_call: TRBV18; d_call: .; clone_size: .; j_call: TRBJ1-5
cdr3_nt: TGTGCCAGCACCCCGGGGGGCACAGGGTACGAGCAGTACTTC; cdr3_aa: CASTPGGTGYEQYF; v_call: TRBV21-1; d_call: .; clone_size: once; j_call: TRBJ2-7
cdr3_nt: TGTGCCAGCAGCCCCCGGTTGGACACTGAAGCTTTCTTT; cdr3_aa: CASSPRLDTEAFF; v_call: TRBV9; d_call: .; clone_size: .; j_call: TRBJ1-1
cdr3_nt: TGTGCCAGCACCCTCCCAGGGGAGGGTGGCTACACCTTC; cdr3_aa: CASTLPGEGGYTF; v_call: TRBV28; d_call: .; clone_size: .; j_call: TRBJ1-2
cdr3_nt: TGTGCCAGCAGCCTTTGGGGGGGAGTCTACAATGAGCAGTTCTTC; cdr3_aa: CASSLWGGVYNEQFF; v_call: TRBV7-9; d_call: TRBD2; clone_size: .; j_call: TRBJ2-1
cdr3_nt: TGCGCCAGCAGCTTGCGGGACAGGGAAGAGACCCAGTACTTC; cdr3_aa: CASSLRDREETQYF; v_call: TRBV5-1; d_call: TRBD1; clone_size: .; j_call: TRBJ2-5
cdr3_nt: TGTGCCAGCAGCCATGACAGGGCTGGCGAAAAACTGTTTTTT; cdr3_aa: CASSHDRAGEKLFF; v_call: TRBV7-2; d_call: TRBD1; clone_size: .; j_call: TRBJ1-4
cdr3_nt: TGTGCCAGCAGCCAAAATTTGGGGATTCAGCCCCAGCATTTT; cdr3_aa: CASSQNLGIQPQHF; v_call: TRBV28; d_call: .; clone_size: .; j_call: TRBJ1-5
cdr3_nt: TGTGCCAGTAGCATCCCGGACAGCAGGACAACTTTCTTT; cdr3_aa: CASSIPDSRTTFF; v_call: TRBV19; d_call: .; clone_size: .; j_call: TRBJ1-1
cdr3_nt: TGTGCCAGCAGTCTAATAGCGGGGGGTTCCCAAGAGACCCAGTACTTC; cdr3_aa: CASSLIAGGSQETQYF; v_call: TRBV2; d_call: TRBD2; clone_size: .; j_call: TRBJ2-5
cdr3_nt: TGTGCCAGCAGTCCCTTGACTCCCCCACAGGGGACCCAGTACTTC; cdr3_aa: CASSPLTPPQGTQYF; v_call: TRBV28; d_call: .; clone_size: .; j_call: TRBJ2-5
cdr3_nt: TGTGCCTGGAGGGGGGACAACGGGCGGACTGAAGCTTTCTTT; cdr3_aa: CAWRGDNGRTEAFF; v_call: TRBV30; d_call: .; clone_size: .; j_call: TRBJ1-1
cdr3_nt: TGTGCCACCGGGACCGGGATTACAGGGGAGCTGTTTTTT; cdr3_aa: CATGTGITGELFF; v_call: TRBV13; d_call: .; clone_size: once; j_call: TRBJ2-2
cdr3_nt: TGTGCCAGCAGCCAAGGAGGGTTAGGGGCCAATGAAGCTTTCTTT; cdr3_aa: CASSQGGLGANEAFF; v_call: TRBV3-1/TRBV3-2; d_call: .; clone_size: .; j_call: TRBJ1-1
cdr3_nt: TGTGCCACCGTCGACTGGGCTAATGAAAAACTGTTTTTT; cdr3_aa: CATVDWANEKLFF; v_call: TRBV19; d_call: .; clone_size: .; j_call: TRBJ1-4
cdr3_nt: TGTGCCAGCTCACCGTCGGGACAGCTCAATTCACCCCTCCACTTT; cdr3_aa: CASSPSGQLNSPLHF; v_call: TRBV18; d_call: TRBD1; clone_size: few; j_call: TRBJ1-6
cdr3_nt: TGTGCCAGCAGTTTCGGGGCCTATGGCTACACCTTC; cdr3_aa: CASSFGAYGYTF; v_call: TRBV28; d_call: .; clone_size: few; j_call: TRBJ1-2
cdr3_nt: TGTGCCAGCAGTTTACGGGCAGGGAATTACTTAAGCTCCTACGAGCAGTACTTC; cdr3_aa: CASSLRAGNYLSSYEQYF; v_call: TRBV28; d_call: .; clone_size: once; j_call: TRBJ2-7
cdr3_nt: TGTGCCAGTAGTATCCGGCAGCATCTTGCAACTAATGAAAAACTGTTTTTT; cdr3_aa: CASSIRQHLATNEKLFF; v_call: TRBV19; d_call: .; clone_size: .; j_call: TRBJ1-4
cdr3_nt: TGCGCCAGCAGCCCGGGGGGACTCCTTATTGGGGAGACCCAGTACTTC; cdr3_aa: CASSPGGLLIGETQYF; v_call: TRBV5-1; d_call: TRBD2; clone_size: .; j_call: TRBJ2-5
cdr3_nt: TGTGCCAGCAGCTTCAGGGTCGATGGCACCGGGGAGCTGTTTTTT; cdr3_aa: CASSFRVDGTGELFF; v_call: TRBV3-1/TRBV3-2; d_call: .; clone_size: .; j_call: TRBJ2-2
cdr3_nt: TGTGCCAGCAGCTCCCTTGGACAGGGGGGTTCACCCCTCCACTTT; cdr3_aa: CASSSLGQGGSPLHF; v_call: TRBV7-9; d_call: TRBD1; clone_size: few; j_call: TRBJ1-6
cdr3_nt: TGTGCCAGCATGGGCCAAAGCTCCTACGAGCAGTACTTC; cdr3_aa: CASMGQSSYEQYF; v_call: TRBV6-5; d_call: .; clone_size: once; j_call: TRBJ2-7
cdr3_nt: TGTGCCAGCAGCCAGTGGACAGGAGGGAACACTGAAGCTTTCTTT; cdr3_aa: CASSQWTGGNTEAFF; v_call: TRBV14; d_call: TRBD1; clone_size: .; j_call: TRBJ1-1